This record concerns one TCR beta chain sequence. Its target is not known. Assay used: immunoSEQ multiplex PCR; TCRdb lists only in-frame clones, some missing. Seen here are around 450,000 clones, less than 95% observed once, and the top ten hold about 4.1%. The sample's treatment: about 20 received Ad26.COV2.S at low or high dose, single or two shots; roughly 5 received placebo; per-sample allocation not given. The investigators took samples on day 63 after the first vaccine or placebo injection. V trimming: 5 bases; J trimming: 5 bases; junction bases outside the gene matches: 7. In germline, CDR1 is SGHNT, CDR2 YENEEA. This CDR3 comprises 14 residues. This sample is part of a study of Ad26.COV2.S vaccination and SARS-CoV-2 variants. Study as a whole: Ad26.COV2.S, an intramuscular injection, was given once or twice 56 days apart.

Study-level points and caveats: Placebo recipients and vaccine recipients were similar in non-spike TCR breadth. Reports say spike-specific CD8+ and CD4+ T cell responses covered substantial breadth after vaccination. Total responses of T cells may have been underestimated by the analyses of TCR breadth and depth.

The source is a person between 18 and 59 years old who received the Ad26.COV2.S COVID-19 vaccine or a placebo. The sequencing used peripheral blood, collected in a trial of Ad26.COV2.S vaccine versus placebo. The rearrangement uses TRBV11-3 and TRBJ2-7; 9 nucleotides align to TRBD1. The CDR3 DNA is TGTGCCAGCAGCGTGGGACAGGGAAACCACGAGCAGTACTTC. Its protein product is CASSVGQGNHEQYF.